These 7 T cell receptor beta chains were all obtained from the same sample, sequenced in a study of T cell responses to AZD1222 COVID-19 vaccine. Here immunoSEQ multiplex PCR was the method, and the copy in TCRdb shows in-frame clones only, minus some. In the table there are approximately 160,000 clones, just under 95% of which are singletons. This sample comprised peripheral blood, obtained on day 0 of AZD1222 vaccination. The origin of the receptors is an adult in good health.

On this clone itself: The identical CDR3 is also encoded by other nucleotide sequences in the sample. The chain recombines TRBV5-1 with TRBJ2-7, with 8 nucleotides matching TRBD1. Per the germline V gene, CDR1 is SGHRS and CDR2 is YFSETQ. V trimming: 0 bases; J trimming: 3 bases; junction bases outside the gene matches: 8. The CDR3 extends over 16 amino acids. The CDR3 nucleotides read TGCGCCAGCAGCTTGGATTCCGGGACAGGCAGCTACGAGCAGTACTTC. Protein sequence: CASSLDSGTGSYEQYF.

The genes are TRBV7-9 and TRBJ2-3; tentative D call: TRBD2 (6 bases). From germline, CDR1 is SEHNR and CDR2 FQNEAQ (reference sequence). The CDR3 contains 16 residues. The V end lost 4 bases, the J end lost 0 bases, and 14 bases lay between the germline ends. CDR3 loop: CASSSAWGDSTDTQYF. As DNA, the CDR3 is TGTGCCAGCAGCTCTGCCTGGGGGGATAGCACAGATACGCAGTATTTT.

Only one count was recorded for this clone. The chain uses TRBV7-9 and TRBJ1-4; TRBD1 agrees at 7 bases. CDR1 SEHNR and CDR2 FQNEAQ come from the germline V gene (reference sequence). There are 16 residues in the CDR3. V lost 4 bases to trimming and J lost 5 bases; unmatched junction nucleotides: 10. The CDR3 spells CASSYPPGQKNEKLFF. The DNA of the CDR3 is TGTGCCAGCAGCTACCCCCCGGGACAGAAAAATGAAAAACTGTTTTTT.

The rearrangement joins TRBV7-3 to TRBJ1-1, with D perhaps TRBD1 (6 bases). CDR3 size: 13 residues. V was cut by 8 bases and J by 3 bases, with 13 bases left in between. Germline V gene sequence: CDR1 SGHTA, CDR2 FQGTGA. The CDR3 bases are TGTGCCAGCGGGGGCGGGGCACACACTGAAGCTTTCTTT. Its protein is CASGGGAHTEAFF.

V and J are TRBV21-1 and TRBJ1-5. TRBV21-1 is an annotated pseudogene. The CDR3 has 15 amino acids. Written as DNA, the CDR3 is TGTGCCAGCTCTTTTCGGAGGCCTCCTTATCAGCCCCAGCATTTT. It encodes CASSFRRPPYQPQHF.

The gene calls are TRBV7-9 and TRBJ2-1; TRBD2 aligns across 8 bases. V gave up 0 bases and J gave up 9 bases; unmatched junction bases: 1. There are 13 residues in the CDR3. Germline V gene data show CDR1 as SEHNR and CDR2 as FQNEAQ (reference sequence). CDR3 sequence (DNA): TGTGCCAGCAGCTTAGCCCTAGCGGGTGAGCAGTTCTTC. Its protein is CASSLALAGEQFF. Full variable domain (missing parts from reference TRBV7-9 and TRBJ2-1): DTGVSQNPRHKITKRGQNVTFRCDPISEHNRLYWYRQTLGQGPEFLTYFQNEAQLEKSRLLSDRFSAERPKGSFSTLEIQRTEQGDSAMYLCASSLALAGEQFFGPGTRLTVL.

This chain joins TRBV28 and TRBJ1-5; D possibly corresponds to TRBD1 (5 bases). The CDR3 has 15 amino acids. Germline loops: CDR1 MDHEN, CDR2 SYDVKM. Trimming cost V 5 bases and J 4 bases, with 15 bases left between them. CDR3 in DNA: TGTGCCAGCAGTCCCTCGGGGCCGCCGAATCAGCCCCAGCATTTT. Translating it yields CASSPSGPPNQPQHF.